Presented here are 5 T cell receptor beta chains from one specimen sequenced in a study of OX40 agonist ivuxolimab in advanced cancers. Sequencing was performed with immunoSEQ multiplex PCR; in TCRdb, only in-frame clones are kept and a portion is missing. The repertoire holds tens of thousands of clones, with approximately 80% as singletons. This sample comprised CD4+ or CD8+ T cells sorted from blood, obtained in a trial of the OX40 agonist ivuxolimab. The receptors were gathered from an adult with an advanced solid tumor such as melanoma, head and neck, liver or kidney cancer.

This clone was detected once. This chain links TRBV11-2 with TRBJ2-1; D perhaps matches TRBD2 (6 bases). The V gene's germline CDR1 is SGHAT and CDR2 FQNNGV. This CDR3 has 12 amino acids. V was pared by 1 base and J by 8 bases, with 6 bases between. The CDR3 spells CASSLAGDEQFF. CDR3 DNA sequence: TGTGCCAGCAGCTTAGCGGGAGATGAGCAGTTCTTC.

V usage is TRBV6-1 and J usage is TRBJ1-1, with 7 bases that match TRBD1. The CDR3 is made up of 14 amino acids. The V gene's germline CDR1 is MNHNS and CDR2 SASEGT. V shed 6 bases and J 7 bases; nucleotides not matched to a gene: 11. The CDR3 region is CASSVGGDSVEAFF. The CDR3 nucleotides are TGTGCCAGCAGCGTGGGGGGGGACAGTGTTGAAGCTTTCTTT.

The rearrangement links TRBV14 to TRBJ2-5; the D is unclear. CDR3 length: 13 residues. V lost 4 bases and J 0 bases, leaving 6 bases between the germline ends. From germline, CDR1 is SGHDN and CDR2 FVKESK. The CDR3 spells CASSRANQETQYF. CDR3 bases: TGTGCCAGCAGCCGGGCCAACCAAGAGACCCAGTACTTC.

In its sample, this clone was seen a few times. The CDR3 DNA reads as TGTGCCAGTAGTGGACAGGGCGTCTGGGGCTACACCTTC. Amino acid sequence: CASSGQGVWGYTF. The chain employs TRBV19 and TRBJ1-2; 8 bases agree with TRBD1. Unmatched junction bases numbered 7, after V lost 5 bases and J lost 8 bases. This CDR3 has 13 residues. Per the germline V gene, CDR1 is LNHDA and CDR2 is SQIVND (reference sequence).

The CDR3 sequence is CASSFLMNTEAFF. CDR3 sequence (DNA): TGTGCCAGCAGCTTCCTGATGAACACTGAAGCTTTCTTT. The V and J genes are TRBV7-2 and TRBJ1-1; D ambiguous. In germline, CDR1 is SGHTA, CDR2 FQGNSA. The V gene lost 3 bases and the J gene lost 0 bases, with 5 bases spanning the gap. The CDR3 runs to 13 residues.